The 21 T cell receptor beta chains in this list originate from one sample, sequenced in a study of T cell changes during pregnancy in multiple sclerosis. Method: immunoSEQ multiplex PCR; TCRdb's copy keeps in-frame clones and lacks some. The sample lists about 89,000 clones, 92% occurring once. The starting material was peripheral blood, obtained after pregnancy. These receptors came from a female donor in good health, enrolled as a control in a pregnancy study.

V gene TRBV2 combines with J gene TRBJ1-5; no clear D. The germline V gene has CDR1 SNHLY and CDR2 FYNNEI. Trimming shortened V by 9 bases and J by 3 bases, and 12 bases separated the two germline ends. The CDR3 covers 13 residues. CDR3: CASQQNPNQPQHF. In DNA, the CDR3 is TGTGCCAGTCAACAAAACCCCAATCAGCCCCAGCATTTT.

The rearrangement joins TRBV12-5 to TRBJ2-1; no firm D call. Germline V gene sequence: CDR1 LGHNT, CDR2 FRNRAP. The CDR3 totals 12 residues. The germline V and J ends were trimmed by 6 bases and 7 bases, with 10 bases remaining between them. DNA of the CDR3: TGTGCTAGTGGCCCGACCGGGAATGAGCAGTTCTTC. Amino acid sequence: CASGPTGNEQFF.

The chain links TRBV4-2 to TRBJ2-5; D not certain. The CDR3 runs to 11 residues. V was cut by 3 bases and J by 5 bases, with 4 bases left in between. Germline loops: CDR1 LGHNA, CDR2 YNFKEQ. DNA of the CDR3: TGTGCCAGCAGCCACGAGGAGACCCAGTACTTC. Its protein product is CASSHEETQYF.

The chain combines TRBV29-1 with TRBJ2-7; no clear D gene. Germline CDR1 is SQVTM and CDR2 is ANQGSEA. This CDR3 region has 10 residues. Trimming stripped 7 bases from V and 7 bases from J, with 11 bases between. As DNA, the CDR3 is TGCAGCGCCTGGTACGGGGAGCAGTACTTC. Translated: CSAWYGEQYF.

The chain links TRBV15 to TRBJ1-1, with 7 bases aligning to TRBD1. Germline V gives CDR1 LNHNV, CDR2 YYDKDF (reference sequence). Trimming at V came to 3 bases and at J to 12 bases, leaving 7 bases not matched to a gene. The CDR3 length is 12 residues. CDR3 protein: CATSRVTGRTFF. In nucleotides, the CDR3 is TGTGCCACCAGCAGGGTGACAGGGAGAACTTTCTTT.

The genes are TRBV4-2 and TRBJ1-1, with 7 positions matching TRBD1. Trimming cost V 1 base and J 0 bases; bases outside gene matches: 5. Germline V gene sequence: CDR1 LGHNA, CDR2 YNFKEQ. CDR3 length equals 16 residues. The CDR3 is CASSQAGTAMNTEAFF. The CDR3 DNA sequence: TGTGCCAGCAGCCAAGCTGGGACAGCCATGAACACTGAAGCTTTCTTT.

As concerns this clone: The same CDR3 also results from other DNA sequences found in this sample. The chain is built from TRBV6-5 and TRBJ1-5; D gene uncertain. The CDR3 length is 12 residues. The germline V and J ends were trimmed by 5 bases and 2 bases, with 4 bases remaining between them. CDR1 MNHEY and CDR2 SVGAGI come from the germline V gene. This CDR3 reads CASSEGNQPQHF. CDR3 DNA sequence: TGTGCCAGCAGTGAGGGCAATCAGCCCCAGCATTTT.

The chain combines TRBV6-1 with TRBJ2-1, with 8 bases identical to TRBD1. Per germline, CDR1 MNHNS and CDR2 SASEGT. CDR3 length equals 15 residues. Trimming cost V 3 bases and J 8 bases; bases outside gene matches: 9. The CDR3 sequence: CASSDGTGFADEQFF. CDR3 bases: TGTGCCAGCAGTGACGGGACAGGATTTGCCGATGAGCAGTTCTTC.

The chain combines TRBV7-9 with TRBJ1-2; 11 nucleotides match TRBD1. The CDR3 has 14 residues. The germline gives CDR1 SEHNR, CDR2 FQNEAQ (reference sequence). Trimming removed 5 bases from V and 3 bases from J; junction bases left unmatched: 2. The CDR3 DNA reads TGTGCCAGCAGCATGGGACAGGGGGACTATGGCTACACCTTC. This codes for CASSMGQGDYGYTF.

A remark on this clone: This sample also contains other DNA sequences that code for the same CDR3. The CDR3: CASSPPGSYEQYF. DNA of the CDR3: TGTGCCAGCTCACCACCGGGCAGTTACGAGCAGTACTTC. This chain links TRBV18 with TRBJ2-7; no reliable D call. Germline V CDR1 and CDR2: KGHSH, LQKENI. With 0 bases removed from V and 4 bases from J, the gap between germline ends came to 7 bases. The CDR3 has 13 residues.

This chain links TRBV6-1 with TRBJ2-7, with 8 bases fitting TRBD2. The length of the CDR3 is 16 residues. CDR1 is MNHNS, CDR2 SASEGT, per germline. Losses at the gene ends were 2 bases for V and 0 bases for J; bases not matched to a gene: 6. The CDR3 nucleotides read TGTGCCAGCAGTGAACAGCGGGAGATATCCTCCTACGAGCAGTACTTC. As protein: CASSEQREISSYEQYF.

The chain joins TRBV10-1 to TRBJ2-3; perhaps TRBD1 as D (6 bases). This CDR3 has 15 residues. V was pared by 2 bases and J by 2 bases, with 11 bases between. Germline CDR1 and CDR2: WNHNN and SYGVQD (reference sequence). The DNA for the CDR3 is TGCGCCAGCAGTGAGGGACAGTCGCCCACAGATACGCAGTATTTT. Amino acid sequence: CASSEGQSPTDTQYF.

The V call is TRBV30, the J call TRBJ2-7, with D possibly being TRBD2 (5 bases). Trimming pared 2 bases from V and 7 bases from J, leaving 18 bases between. There are 14 residues in the CDR3. CDR1 is GTSNPN, CDR2 SVGIG, per germline (reference sequence). The CDR3: CAWSTGSPPREQYF. The CDR3 region has the DNA TGTGCCTGGAGTACGGGGTCCCCACCGCGGGAGCAGTACTTC.

The chain couples TRBV6-5 to TRBJ1-5; no reliable D call. V was clipped by 3 bases and J by 0 bases, with 3 bases between them. CDR1 is MNHEY, CDR2 SVGAGI, per germline. The length of the CDR3 is 13 residues. The CDR3 loop is CASSYNSNQPQHF. DNA of the CDR3: TGTGCCAGCAGTTATAATAGCAATCAGCCCCAGCATTTT.

The V call is TRBV4-2, the J call TRBJ1-1, with D unclear. This CDR3 has 13 residues. Trimming stripped 7 bases from V and 0 bases from J, with 9 bases between. Germline lookup yields CDR1 LGHNA and CDR2 YNFKEQ. This chain's CDR3 is CASNMAMNTEAFF. The CDR3 DNA sequence: TGTGCCAGCAATATGGCAATGAACACTGAAGCTTTCTTT.

The chain carries TRBV19 and TRBJ2-3; a weak D match, TRBD2 (6 bases). The CDR3 has 14 amino acids. Trimming took off 2 bases at V and 6 bases at J, with 12 bases between the two ends. Germline CDR1 is LNHDA and CDR2 is SQIVND (reference sequence). As DNA, the CDR3 is TGTGCCAGTAGTATAACTCCCCTAGCGGATACGCAGTATTTT. The encoded protein is CASSITPLADTQYF.

The chain recombines TRBV11-3 with TRBJ2-1, with TRBD2 matching 8 bases. CDR3 length equals 18 residues. The trim removed 0 bases at V and 5 bases at J, leaving 12 bases unmatched. The germline V gene has CDR1 SGHNT and CDR2 YENEEA. This chain's CDR3 is CASSLDSSGGGTNNEQFF. The CDR3 DNA follows: TGTGCCAGCAGCTTAGATTCGTCAGGCGGGGGGACCAACAATGAGCAGTTCTTC. Drawing the rest from reference TRBV11-3 and TRBJ2-1, the complete variable domain is EAGVVQSPRYKIIEKKQPVAFWCNPISGHNTLYWYLQNLGQGPELLIRYENEEAVDDSQLPKDRFSAERLKGVDSTLKIQPAELGDSAVYLCASSLDSSGGGTNNEQFFGPGTRLTVL.

This rearrangement joins TRBV7-9 to TRBJ2-7; a weak D match, TRBD2 (5 bases). The CDR3 runs to 14 residues. Germline assignment: CDR1 SEHNR and CDR2 FQNEAQ (reference sequence). Trimming took 4 bases from V and 0 from J, leaving 10 bases between them. The CDR3 DNA reads TGTGCCAGCAGCTCCGGACTGATCTCCTACGAGCAGTACTTC. This translates into CASSSGLISYEQYF.

The chain combines TRBV11-1 with TRBJ2-6; the match to TRBD2 covers 10 bases. Losses at the gene ends were 7 bases for V and 4 bases for J; bases not matched to a gene: 10. There are 17 residues in the CDR3. The germline V gene encodes CDR1 SGHAT and CDR2 FQDESV (reference sequence). The CDR3 DNA is TGTGCCAGCAAGCTAGCGGGGGACCCGGGCGGGGCCAACGTCCTGACTTTC. It translates to CASKLAGDPGGANVLTF.

The J gene is TRBJ2-1, the V gene TRBV5-1; TRBD1 agrees at 9 bases. The junction had 6 bases not matched to a gene; V was cut back by 5 bases and J by 3 bases. The CDR3 sequence is 15 residues long. Germline V gene data show CDR1 as SGHRS and CDR2 as YFSETQ. For the CDR3, the DNA is TGCGCCAGCAGTGTTACGGGACAGGGCTACAATGAGCAGTTCTTC. It is translated as CASSVTGQGYNEQFF.

This clone was found once. This chain uses TRBV6-4 with TRBJ2-3, with D possibly TRBD2 on 5 matching bases. Germline V lookup: CDR1 MRHNA, CDR2 SNTAGT. Trimming took 4 bases from V and 6 from J, leaving 11 bases between them. The CDR3 is 13 amino acids. This chain's CDR3 is CASSGLGGDTQYF. For the CDR3, the DNA is TGTGCCAGCAGTGGTTTAGGCGGGGATACGCAGTATTTT.